Following are 22 T cell receptor beta chains from one sample sequenced in a study of human T cells and chemical hapten exposure. TCRdb analysed the RACE reads with MiXCR anew, one entry per CDR3 protein. Found here are roughly 200,000 distinct CDR3 sequences, about 25% of them singletons; the top ten hold about 2.3%. Time point here: patch test 3, about 24 weeks after DPC sensitization. As to treatment: therapeutic diphenylcyclopropenone sensitization with weekly scalp DPC. This sample comprised whole blood, obtained in connection with sensitization to the hapten diphenylcyclopropenone (DPC). Receptor source: a middle-aged woman with alopecia areata. Some clones in this sample may be carry-over from other donors' samples.

The chain employs TRBV29-1 and TRBJ1-1, with TRBD1 identical over 9 bases. The CDR3 runs 13 residues. Germline trimming cut 6 bases from V and 5 bases from J; bases unmatched to any gene: 7. Germline CDR1 and CDR2: SQVTM and ANQGSEA. Here the CDR3 reads CSVPGQGRTEAFF. CDR3 in DNA: TGCAGCGTACCGGGACAGGGAAGAACTGAAGCTTTCTTT.

V gene TRBV28 combines with J gene TRBJ2-7; tentatively, D is TRBD1 (6 bases). The germline V gene encodes CDR1 MDHEN and CDR2 SYDVKM. V was cut by 4 bases and J by 3 bases, with 19 bases left in between. The CDR3 is made up of 16 amino acids. CDR3 in amino acids: CASSSNRAAIYYEQYF. DNA for the CDR3: TGTGCCAGCAGTTCTAACAGGGCAGCGATTTACTACGAGCAGTACTTC.

This chain uses TRBV6-5 with TRBJ2-4; the match to TRBD1 covers 9 bases. With 0 bases clipped from V and 4 bases from J, the junction kept 7 bases outside the gene matches. This CDR3 spans 17 amino acids. Germline-derived CDR1 and CDR2 are MNHEY and SVGAGI. CDR3 bases: TGTGCCAGCAGTTACTCGATGCCGGGACAGGGAAAAAACATTCAGTACTTC. Translating gives CASSYSMPGQGKNIQYF.

This chain links TRBV27 with TRBJ2-7, with D possibly being TRBD1 or TRBD2 (5 bases each). Germline CDR1 MNHEY, CDR2 SMNVEV (reference sequence). Deletions cut 5 bases from V and 2 bases from J, with 19 bases between. The CDR3 length is 16 residues. The CDR3 nucleotides read TGTGCCAGCAGTAGCCCCAGCCGGGACGGCACCTACGAGCAGTACTTC. It is translated as CASSSPSRDGTYEQYF.

In its sample, this clonotype was seen a few times. The chain is built from TRBV7-2 and TRBJ2-7; 13 positions agree with TRBD2. Germline CDR1 reads SGHTA; CDR2 reads FQGNSA. CDR3 length equals 15 residues. V was pared by 5 bases and J by 6 bases, with 7 bases of the junction left unmatched. CDR3 region: CASSHPGLAGPEQYF. CDR3 nucleotides: TGTGCCAGCAGCCACCCGGGACTAGCGGGACCCGAGCAGTACTTC.

The V call is TRBV7-9, the J call TRBJ1-1, with unresolved D. V lost 0 bases, J lost 1 base, and 6 bases lay in between. Germline V gene data show CDR1 as SEHNR and CDR2 as FQNEAQ (reference sequence). This CDR3 has 14 residues. This CDR3 reads CASSLAGKNTEAFF. CDR3 in DNA: TGTGCCAGCAGCTTAGCAGGGAAGAACACTGAAGCTTTCTTT.

The CDR3 loop is CASRLPGGANVLTF. CDR3 nucleotides: TGTGCCAGCAGGTTACCCGGCGGGGCCAACGTCCTGACTTTC. The chain joins TRBV7-3 to TRBJ2-6; D not certain. Deletions cut 6 bases from V and 4 bases from J, with 10 bases between. In germline, CDR1 is SGHTA, CDR2 FQGTGA. CDR3 length: 14 amino acids.

The V call is TRBV9, the J call TRBJ2-7; D is undetermined. V was clipped by 2 bases and J by 1 base, with 10 bases between them. The germline gives CDR1 SGDLS, CDR2 YYNGEE. The length of the CDR3 is 14 residues. CDR3 in amino acids: CASSVRPDSYEQYF. In DNA, the CDR3 is TGTGCCAGCAGCGTGCGACCAGATTCCTACGAGCAGTACTTC.

The chain combines TRBV6-4 with TRBJ1-5, with 8 bases aligning to TRBD1. The junction had 8 bases not matched to a gene; V was cut back by 3 bases and J by 7 bases. Germline-derived CDR1 and CDR2 are MRHNA and SNTAGT. There are 15 residues in the CDR3. The CDR3 region is CASSEGRGRTQPQHF. In DNA, the CDR3 is TGTGCCAGCAGTGAGGGCAGGGGGCGAACCCAGCCCCAGCATTTT.

The gene calls are TRBV7-9 and TRBJ1-1; no clear D. Germline CDR1 and CDR2: SEHNR and FQNEAQ (reference sequence). Trimming pared 6 bases from V and 1 base from J, leaving 6 bases between. This CDR3 is built from 12 residues. The CDR3 reads CASRKQNTEAFF. The CDR3 DNA reads as TGTGCCAGCAGAAAACAGAACACTGAAGCTTTCTTT.

The chain uses TRBV20-1 and TRBJ2-1, with 7 nucleotides matching TRBD2. Germline CDR1 is DFQATT and CDR2 is SNEGSKA (reference sequence). The CDR3 runs to 13 residues. Germline trimming cut 3 bases from V and 14 bases from J; bases unmatched to any gene: 13. The CDR3 is CSARRGGRPLEFF. The CDR3 DNA follows: TGCAGTGCTAGGAGGGGCGGGAGACCCCTCGAGTTCTTC.

The V and J genes are TRBV6-6 and TRBJ2-5; the match to TRBD1 covers 7 bases. V lost 5 bases, J lost 6 bases, and 15 bases stayed unmatched. Germline V gene data show CDR1 as MNHNY and CDR2 as SVGAGI (reference sequence). The CDR3 totals 16 residues. The CDR3 sequence is CASSPPERGHSQTQYF. The CDR3 DNA follows: TGTGCCAGCAGTCCCCCCGAGAGGGGGCACTCCCAGACCCAGTACTTC.

This clonotype came up a few times. The V call is TRBV29-1, the J call TRBJ2-2, with 8 nucleotides matching TRBD1. The trim removed 3 bases at V and 6 bases at J, leaving 3 bases unmatched. Germline values: CDR1 SQVTM, CDR2 ANQGSEA. This CDR3 is 13 amino acids long. For the CDR3, the DNA is TGCAGCGTTGAGGACAGGGTGGCCGGGGAGCTGTTTTTT. This codes for CSVEDRVAGELFF.

The rearrangement links TRBV29-1 to TRBJ2-1, with TRBD2 matching over 7 bases. This CDR3 comprises 12 residues. With V trimmed by 7 bases and J by 8 bases, 8 bases remained unmatched. Looked up from germline, CDR1 is SQVTM and CDR2 is ANQGSEA. The CDR3 reads CSGLLAGDEQFF. As DNA, the CDR3 is TGCAGCGGCCTCCTCGCGGGAGATGAGCAGTTCTTC.

This clonotype was seen only a few times. The rearrangement links TRBV20-1 to TRBJ2-5; maybe TRBD1 (5 bases). The CDR3 loop spans 11 amino acids. Trimming removed 2 bases at V and 4 bases at J, with 5 bases between. The germline V gene encodes CDR1 DFQATT and CDR2 SNEGSKA (reference sequence). In DNA, the CDR3 is TGCAGTGCTAGACAGGGAGAGACCCAGTACTTC. Translation: CSARQGETQYF.

V is TRBV15 and J is TRBJ2-3; D gene unclear. The CDR3 runs 13 residues. Germline CDR1 and CDR2: LNHNV and YYDKDF (reference sequence). Trimming took off 5 bases at V and 0 bases at J, with 6 bases between the two ends. The DNA of the CDR3 is TGTGCCACCAGCGTACCAAGCACAGATACGCAGTATTTT. It encodes CATSVPSTDTQYF.

This clonotype was seen a handful of times. This sequence joins TRBV7-8 and TRBJ2-3; D may match TRBD1 or TRBD2 (6 bases each). Germline-derived CDR1 and CDR2 are SGHVS and FQNEAQ. V dropped 1 base and J dropped 0 bases, with 11 bases sitting between them. This CDR3 contains 16 residues. CDR3 nucleotides: TGTGCCAGCAGCTTAGGAGGGGGGACTAGCACAGATACGCAGTATTTT. This encodes CASSLGGGTSTDTQYF.

The V call is TRBV5-1, the J call TRBJ2-1; a weak D match, TRBD1 (5 bases). The CDR3 covers 15 residues. Germline V gives CDR1 SGHRS, CDR2 YFSETQ. The V and J ends lost 6 bases and 3 bases respectively, with 16 bases between them. CDR3: CASMLGELYYNEQFF. CDR3 nucleotide sequence: TGCGCCAGCATGCTAGGGGAATTATACTACAATGAGCAGTTCTTC.

The chain carries TRBV28 and TRBJ2-7, with TRBD2 matching over 13 bases. V trimming: 6 bases; J trimming: 5 bases; junction bases outside the gene matches: 19. Germline loops: CDR1 MDHEN, CDR2 SYDVKM. CDR3 length: 19 residues. CDR3 DNA: TGTGCCAGCAGCCCCCCTACTGACCTACTAGCGGGAGGGCCTGACGAGCAGTACTTC. Amino acids: CASSPPTDLLAGGPDEQYF.

The CDR3 DNA reads TGTGCCAGCAGTTACTCTCCGGGAAGAAGGGATGGCTACACCTTC. It is translated as CASSYSPGRRDGYTF. V is TRBV6-5 and J is TRBJ1-2; D not certain. The CDR3 has 15 amino acids. From germline, CDR1 is MNHEY and CDR2 SVGAGI. The V end lost 0 bases, the J end lost 6 bases, and 14 bases lay between the germline ends.

At least ten counts were recorded for this clonotype. The chain links TRBV10-3 to TRBJ2-1; no reliable D call. This CDR3 is 11 amino acids long. Germline V CDR1 and CDR2: ENHRY, SYGVKD. The V end lost 3 bases, the J end lost 9 bases, and 6 bases lay between the germline ends. CDR3 sequence reads: CAISDVSEQFF. In DNA form, the CDR3 reads TGTGCCATCAGTGATGTAAGTGAGCAGTTCTTC.

The J gene is TRBJ2-2, the V gene TRBV6-5; no clear D gene. Germline assignment: CDR1 MNHEY and CDR2 SVGAGI. V was clipped by 6 bases and J by 4 bases, with 9 bases between them. The CDR3 is 13 residues long. As DNA, the CDR3 is TGTGCCAGCAGCCCGCCGGTCACCGGGGAGCTGTTTTTT. Residues: CASSPPVTGELFF.